This T cell receptor beta chain is from a study of blood T cell repertoires in COVID-19. The CDR3 has 18 amino acids. The V end was cut by 5 bases, the J end by 7 bases, with 30 bases between. Germline V lookup: CDR1 KGHSH, CDR2 LQKENI. Per the authors' pipeline: Amplification from reference gene primers served as the basis for estimated nucleated cell counts. Assay used: immunoSEQ multiplex PCR; TCRdb lists only in-frame clones, some missing. V, J and clone size are those of that table, while D and trimming were read from the DNA. In the table there are about 180,000 clones, approximately 86% of which are singletons. This clone was detected once.

Sequenced input: peripheral blood. This chain links TRBV18 with TRBJ2-7, with a tentative D call TRBD1 (5 bases). The sequence was obtained from a man between 45 and 60 years old with active or convalescent COVID-19. CDR3 sequence (DNA): TGTGCCAGCTCAGCCAAACCCCCCATGGCCAGGGCGAAGGAGGAGCAGTACTTC. It is translated as CASSAKPPMARAKEEQYF.